This entry is about one T cell receptor beta chain. The specificity of this receptor is unknown. Base qualities were left out, and no much larger clone turns up one base away. Trimming takes 3 bases from V and 4 bases from J, and the germline ends sit 13 bases apart. Taken from the germline V gene (reference sequence), the CDR1 and CDR2 loops are LNHDA and SQIVND. The CDR3 measures 15 amino acids from cysteine to phenylalanine. Only CDR3 DNA remains: 45 bases, in frame from the first base. According to the study, the label for this sample's time point signals: baseline before first vaccination. Vaccinee samples came from UK trials COV001 and COV002, including a single-blind randomized controlled phase 2/3 trial of AZD1222 (ChAdOx1 nCoV-19) in healthy adults. Trial participant PBMC samples were collected at day 0 and day 28 after the second dose for TCRbeta chain sequencing. The CDR3 regions of human TCRbeta chains were analyzed by immunosequencing. From the authors' description of their analysis: TCRs in the repertoires were compared against a reference library of SARS-CoV-2-specific TCRs that had been generated with the MIRA antigen-specificity platform. Breadth meant the fraction of unique TCRs that were SARS-CoV-2-associated, whereas depth meant the fraction of total T cells that were SARS-CoV-2-associated. Using the MIRA data, each spike-specific TCR was assigned both to the spike region to which the TCR was reactive and to a CD4 or CD8 class. Log10-transformed breadth and depth values were compared by one-way ANOVA with Sidak's multiple comparisons tests. TCRdb took over this immuneACCESS table, retaining in-frame rearrangements with V and J assigned. Such tables are incomplete; in checked studies, under half of the missing clones stem from an unresolved V gene, and the remainder is unexplained. V and J calls and clone size are copied from that table; D and trimming were computed from the DNA. For this sample the table gives some 120,000 clones, of which 85% to 90% were detected only once. In total, the top ten clones hold approximately 4.8% of the sample.

This entry belongs to a study of T cell responses to AZD1222 COVID-19 vaccine (dated by TCRdb to the early 2020s). As for the study more broadly: Because spike-specific TCR depth and breadth did not differ between the two schedules, AZD1222 recipients who got a second dose at roughly 4 weeks were pooled with those who got a second dose at roughly 12 weeks. TCR sequencing covered more than 230 trial participants: about 210 given two doses of AZD1222 and approximately 26 given two doses of MenACWY control vaccine. Trial participants were enrolled into age subgroups of 18-55, 56-69 and 70-plus years, which contained approximately 150, 30 and 60 TCR-sequenced participants, respectively.

The research as a whole found: The 56-69-year group was small, and its depth increase did not reach significance, likely because of low power. After two AZD1222 doses, spike-specific TCR breadth and depth were significantly higher than at day 0 and than in MenACWY recipients. Nearly half of unique spike-specific TCRs reportedly recognized epitopes outside regions mutated in the B.1.351 and B.1.1.7 variants. Vaccine-associated CD4 TCRs spanned the whole spike protein, with dominant responses in regions 160-218 and 743-854. Conclusions about previously exposed vaccinees are limited because only six or seven AZD1222 recipients were SARS-CoV-2 seropositive at baseline. Participants were mostly white British, with more females than males. The authors suggested clonal diversity may have been underestimated. Because no day 14 peak-response samples were available, the repertoires could be characterized only after the peak T cell response.

This TCR was sampled from an adult in good health. This material consisted of peripheral blood, taken on day 0 of AZD1222 vaccination. This chain is built from TRBV19 and TRBJ2-1, with the D segment identity uncertain. The CDR3 region has the sequence CASSMIQVGYNEQFF. The nucleotides are TGTGCCAGTAGTATGATACAAGTGGGTTACAATGAGCAGTTCTTC.